The table lists the clone carrying this T cell receptor beta chain with a few counts. The record originates from a study of T-cell memory formation after mild COVID-19. About the research overall: TCR clusters mostly belonged to single donors.

TCRdb re-analysed the 5' RACE reads in MiXCR, keeping a single row per CDR3 protein. The sample shows 350,000 or so distinct CDR3 sequences, 21% of them seen only once. V was clipped by 7 bases and J by 7 bases; unmatched bases: 11. The CDR3 extends over 16 amino acids. Per germline, CDR1 MNHEY and CDR2 SVGAGI. The sequenced sample was PBMCs or a T cell subset sorted from them (not recorded which). The TCR was taken from an adult woman who had mild COVID-19 (a few samples of this study predate the infection). Cell type and time point are not known. The rearrangement links TRBV6-5 to TRBJ2-2, with 11 bases fitting TRBD2. CDR3 nucleotides: TGTGCCAGCACCCCTCTAGCGGGGGGCCTCGGCGGGGAGCTGTTTTTT. It specifies CASTPLAGGLGGELFF.